This is a list of T cell receptor beta chains from one sample in a study of vaccination effects on CD4 cells after COVID-19. Assay used: immunoSEQ multiplex PCR; TCRdb lists only in-frame clones, some missing. The sample holds about 31,000 clones; 80% to 85% are singletons and the top ten take under 6.5%. No antigen has been identified for these receptors. This specimen was CD4+ T cells from PBMCs cultured with SARS-CoV-2 spike peptides, taken after COVID-19 vaccination. The origin of the receptors is a human donor who received a COVID-19 vaccine. Some clones in this sample may be carry-over from other donors' samples. Each CDR3 is given with its conserved first and last residue. A D gene is named only where the DNA matches it firmly. Clone size is stated in some rows and not others, as once, few, many or a class when expanded.

abundance | d_gene | j_gene | v_gene | CDR3nt | CDR3aa
- | - | TRBJ2-3 | TRBV24-1 | TGTGCCACCAGTGAGGCCATGCCGGAGACGCAGTATTTT | CATSEAMPETQYF
- | - | TRBJ1-2 | TRBV4-3 | TGCGCCAGCAGCCAAGATGTGGACCCGAACTATGGCTACACCTTC | CASSQDVDPNYGYTF
- | TRBD1 | TRBJ1-2 | TRBV12-3/TRBV12-4 | TGTGCCAGCAGGCCGACAGGGGGCAATGGCTACACCTTC | CASRPTGGNGYTF
once | TRBD2 | TRBJ2-3 | TRBV30 | TGTGCCTGGAGTAACGGGGGGGCGTCAGATACGCAGTATTTT | CAWSNGGASDTQYF
few | - | TRBJ1-5 | TRBV30 | TGTGCCTGGAGGACAGACGCCAATCAGCCCCAGCATTTT | CAWRTDANQPQHF
- | TRBD1 | TRBJ1-1 | TRBV15 | TGTGCCACCAGCAGAGATTGGCAGGGGGTCGAAGCTTTCTTT | CATSRDWQGVEAFF
- | TRBD2 | TRBJ2-3 | TRBV9 | TGTGCCAGCAGCGTAGTTCCTAGCGGGGGGCCCACAGATACGCAGTATTTT | CASSVVPSGGPTDTQYF
- | - | TRBJ2-4 | TRBV28 | TGTGCCAGCAGTTTAGGGGGATCAGTTGCCAACATTCAGTACTTC | CASSLGGSVANIQYF
- | - | TRBJ1-2 | TRBV6-5 | TGTGCCAGCAGCAAGGGGCCCAGGGGCTACACCTTC | CASSKGPRGYTF
- | TRBD1 | TRBJ2-2 | TRBV3-1/TRBV3-2 | TGTGCCAGCAGCGAAAGTCCGGGACAGGGGTGCACCGGGGAGCTGTTTTTT | CASSESPGQGCTGELFF
- | - | TRBJ1-2 | TRBV29-1 | TGCAGCGTTGGAGCAGTTGTATCTGGCTACACCTTC | CSVGAVVSGYTF
- | TRBD2 | TRBJ2-3 | TRBV6-5 | TGTGCCAGCAGAACTAGCGGGGCTTCCACAGATACGCAGTATTTT | CASRTSGASTDTQYF
- | - | TRBJ1-3 | TRBV18 | TGTGCCAGCTCACCACCGGTTGGCTCGGGAAACACCATATATTTT | CASSPPVGSGNTIYF
- | - | TRBJ2-5 | TRBV7-3 | TGTGCCAGCAGCTTTAGAGGGGGCCAAGAGACCCAGTACTTC | CASSFRGGQETQYF
- | TRBD1 | TRBJ1-4 | TRBV7-9 | TGTGCCAGCAGCCCCCGGGACAGGGGTGATGAAAAACTGTTTTTT | CASSPRDRGDEKLFF
once | TRBD1 | TRBJ1-5 | TRBV6-5 | TGTGCCAGCAGCCCCAGACAGGGAATCCCGCCCCAGCATTTT | CASSPRQGIPPQHF
- | TRBD1 | TRBJ1-1 | TRBV2 | TGTGCCAGCAGTGCCGAAAGGACAGGGATGATCACTGAAGCTTTCTTT | CASSAERTGMITEAFF
- | TRBD1 | TRBJ1-2 | TRBV19 | TGTGCCAGTAGTATCGGGACAGTAGCTGGCTACACCTTC | CASSIGTVAGYTF